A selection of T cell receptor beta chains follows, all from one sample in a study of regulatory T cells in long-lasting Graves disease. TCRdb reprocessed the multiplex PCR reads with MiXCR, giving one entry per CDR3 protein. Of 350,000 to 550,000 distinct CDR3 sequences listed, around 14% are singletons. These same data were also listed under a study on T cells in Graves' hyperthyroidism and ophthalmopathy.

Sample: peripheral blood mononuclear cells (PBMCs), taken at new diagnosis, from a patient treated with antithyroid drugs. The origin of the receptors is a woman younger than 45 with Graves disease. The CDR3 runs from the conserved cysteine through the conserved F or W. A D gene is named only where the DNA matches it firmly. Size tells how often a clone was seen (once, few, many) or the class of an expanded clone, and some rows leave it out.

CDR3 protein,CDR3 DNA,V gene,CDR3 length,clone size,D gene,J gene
CSAERELADRYEQYF,TGCAGTGCCGAGAGAGAGCTAGCGGACCGTTACGAGCAGTACTTC,TRBV20-1,15,many,TRBD2,TRBJ2-7
CASSSGLVGANEQFF,TGCGCCAGCAGCTCGGGACTAGTGGGAGCCAATGAGCAGTTCTTC,TRBV5-1,15,.,TRBD2,TRBJ2-1
CSVLAGASSYNEQFF,TGCAGTGTGCTAGCGGGGGCCAGCTCCTACAATGAGCAGTTCTTC,TRBV20-1,15,many,TRBD2,TRBJ2-1
CASSPPGQGSEQYF,TGTGCCAGCAGCCCCCCGGGACAGGGTAGCGAGCAGTACTTC,TRBV6-1,14,many,TRBD1,TRBJ2-7
CASSLSLANTQNTEAFF,TGTGCCAGCAGTTTATCCCTAGCAAATACACAGAACACTGAAGCTTTCTTT,TRBV28,17,many,.,TRBJ1-1
CASSGWGPTDTQYF,TGTGCCAGCAGCGGGTGGGGGCCCACAGATACGCAGTATTTT,TRBV5-4,14,few,.,TRBJ2-3
CASSYGQGGNQPQHF,TGTGCCAGCAGTTACGGACAGGGAGGCAATCAGCCCCAGCATTTT,TRBV6-2/TRBV6-3,15,many,TRBD1,TRBJ1-5
CAISSLTDTQYF,TGTGCCATCTCCAGCCTCACGGATACGCAGTATTTT,TRBV10-3,12,many,.,TRBJ2-3
CASSLEGQGGQETQYF,TGTGCCAGCAGCTTAGAGGGACAGGGGGGGCAAGAGACCCAGTACTTC,TRBV7-3,16,many,TRBD1,TRBJ2-5
CASNLFGGYYEQYF,TGCGCCAGCAACCTCTTTGGGGGCTACTACGAGCAGTACTTC,TRBV5-1,14,many,.,TRBJ2-7
CASSRTSGRAFYEQYF,TGTGCCAGCAGCCGGACTAGCGGGAGGGCCTTCTACGAGCAGTACTTC,TRBV11-2,16,.,TRBD2,TRBJ2-7
CASSPQGVGEQYF,TGTGCCAGCAGCCCACAGGGGGTTGGCGAGCAGTACTTC,TRBV12-3/TRBV12-4,13,.,TRBD1,TRBJ2-7
CASSQDVGTYNEQFF,TGTGCCAGCAGCCAAGATGTAGGGACCTACAATGAGCAGTTCTTC,TRBV3-1,15,many,.,TRBJ2-1
CASSLRGGRPDEQFF,TGTGCCAGCAGCTTACGCGGGGGGCGCCCGGATGAGCAGTTCTTC,TRBV7-6,15,few,TRBD2,TRBJ2-1
CSVSTVGPYEQYF,TGCAGTGTATCGACAGTCGGCCCCTACGAGCAGTACTTC,TRBV29-1,13,many,.,TRBJ2-7
CVSSFDSLVDEQYF,TGTGTCAGCAGTTTCGACAGCCTTGTTGACGAGCAGTACTTC,TRBV28,14,few,.,TRBJ2-7
CSARDKAPLGYTF,TGCAGTGCTAGAGATAAGGCCCCACTGGGCTACACCTTC,TRBV20-1,13,many,.,TRBJ1-2
CATSAGSSGANVLTF,TGTGCCACCAGTGCCGGTAGCTCTGGGGCCAACGTCCTGACTTTC,TRBV24-1,15,many,.,TRBJ2-6
CSVRTSGGYEQYF,TGCAGCGTGAGGACTAGCGGCGGCTACGAGCAGTACTTC,TRBV29-1,13,many,TRBD2,TRBJ2-7
CASSPPSQATQYF,TGTGCCAGCTCACCACCATCCCAAGCGACCCAGTACTTC,TRBV18,13,.,.,TRBJ2-5
CASSSETSGYSNEQFF,TGTGCCAGCAGTTCGGAGACTAGCGGTTACAGCAATGAGCAGTTCTTC,TRBV27,16,few,TRBD2,TRBJ2-1
CASSSLVNEQFF,TGTGCCAGCAGTTCTTTGGTCAATGAGCAGTTCTTC,TRBV27,12,many,.,TRBJ2-1
CSALPTSERDEQFF,TGCAGTGCCCTCCCGACTAGTGAGCGGGATGAGCAGTTCTTC,TRBV20-1,14,many,.,TRBJ2-1
CSAIRAGANYEQYF,TGCAGTGCTATCCGGGCGGGAGCTAACTACGAGCAGTACTTC,TRBV20-1,14,many,TRBD2,TRBJ2-7